This T cell receptor (beta chain) originates from a study of shared clonotypes between healthy human individuals (dated by TCRdb to about 2020). The study in broad terms: A few men and two women, aged 18 to 49 years, made up the cohort. Per donor, three plates each were used for CD4 naive and CD4 memory, two for CD8 naive, and one for CD8 memory. To estimate repertoire size and how much clonotype sharing occurs between individuals, the study deeply sequenced the blood TCR repertoires of five healthy adults. To increase sequencing depth and limit assay-specific biases, different laboratories used diverse techniques to prepare libraries and sequence TCR repertoires. Leukapheresis yielded between about 0.8 and 9.5 billion PBMCs per donor. Results the study describes overall, beyond this receptor: Pairwise subsampling indicated that sequencing depth was expected to affect the degree of clonotype sharing among donors. Rarefaction of sorted-subset datasets indicated incomplete sequencing despite the large sequencing depth. The genetic and exposure-history diversity represented was limited by the small number of donors. Only blood was sampled, and tissue TCR repertoires likely differ from those in blood. Across a few donors, about 5.2% of naive CD4, approximately 4% of naive CD8, roughly 2.3% of memory CD4, and about 0.4% of memory CD8 clonotypes were shared. Estimated clonotype richness was generally larger for naive than for memory subsets. Higher generation probabilities were observed for clonotypes shared by all four sorted-subset donors than for non-shared clonotypes.

Using the deep immunoSEQ assay, TCR CDR3 regions were amplified from genomic DNA by multiplex PCR. For each cell subset, the extracted genomic DNA was distributed evenly across all wells of several immunoSEQ 96-well plates, and each plate served as one replicate. For sorted subsets, each replicate PCR was loaded with about 0.2 ug genomic DNA, equivalent to 25,000 to 35,000 T cell genomes. Purified libraries were quantified with a Qubit 3.0 fluorometer, sized on a Bioanalyzer 2100, and re-quantified with the KAPA Library Quantification kit. Each immunoSEQ 96-well plate was sequenced on its own single-read 150-cycle Illumina NextSeq 550 flow cell. The original methods were these. Because only junctional sequences without quality scores were contained in the immunoSEQ output, filtering matching that applied to full-length reads could not be performed. Sequences were annotated with PyIR, a Python wrapper for IgBLAST v1.9, using IMGT germline references to assign V/J genes and CDR3. Reads were filtered out if the reads had weak V/J assignments (E-value above 1e-6), no CDR3, stop codons, out-of-frame junctions, or ambiguous translated residues. V3J clonotypes were defined as sequences sharing the same inferred V gene, J gene, and CDR3 amino acid sequence. To compute the percentage overlap between repertoires, the number of shared unique clonotypes was divided by the size of the smaller repertoire. Three approaches were used to assess repertoire richness: RTK rarefaction, the Chao1 estimator, and Recon v2.1 estimates of unobserved clonotypes. OLGA was used to compute generation probabilities for all TCRbeta clonotypes that the gDNA method yielded from a handful of donors. In its TCRdb copy, this immuneACCESS table keeps in-frame sequences only and misses some clones. Where compared with another copy, unresolved V genes explain less than half of these, and the others have no known cause. The D gene and trimming were derived from the DNA, and the V and J assignments and clone size from that table. This sample has some 2.4 million clones in its table, and 80% to 95% of those were observed once. Of the sample, around 0.37% falls within the top ten clones.

Details on this clone: What this receptor recognizes is not known. Qualities for individual bases were not recorded, and no much larger clone is one base off.

The donors were healthy, HIV-negative adults with no recently reported acute infections or vaccinations. Every donor was a Caucasian adult residing in Nashville, Tennessee, USA. CD4+ T cells were enriched by magnetic negative selection, after which naive cells were positively selected on CD45RA and the negative fraction was taken as the memory subset. Blood was collected by leukapheresis, and PBMCs were isolated by Ficoll-Histopaque density gradient centrifugation and then cryopreserved in liquid nitrogen vapor phase. Purity and quantity of every magnetically sorted T cell population were checked by analytical flow cytometry. Each sorted fraction had its genomic DNA isolated and then quantified by UV absorbance on a Nanodrop 2000c. This TCR was sampled from a man aged 18-30 years in good health. Some clones in this sample may be carry-over from other donors' samples. The sequenced sample was naive CD4+ T cells from PBMCs. The cell subset or site label, read with the paper, signifies: CD45RA+ positively selected.

CDR3 sequence: CASSAGGAAPEAFF. In nucleotides, the sequence is TGTGCCAGCAGTGCGGGGGGCGCGGCACCTGAAGCTTTCTTT. The rearrangement joined TRBV2 to TRBJ1-1; a tentative D match to TRBD1 spans 6 bases. In the germline V gene, CDR1 corresponds to SNHLY and CDR2 to FYNNEI. The CDR3 runs 14 residues from the cysteine to the phenylalanine. The only DNA kept is the CDR3, 42 bases in frame from the first base. The V and J ends are trimmed by 4 bases and 6 bases, leaving 15 bases between them.